A selection of T cell receptor beta chains follows, all from one sample in a study of a mutant IDH1 vaccine in newly diagnosed glioma. Measured with immunoSEQ multiplex PCR; TCRdb has only the in-frame clones, and not every one. The table shows over 75,000 clones, with 70% to 90% occurring only once. Material: PBMCs, obtained from a glioma patient treated with radiotherapy, temozolomide or both. These receptor sequences come from a woman in her fifties or sixties with glioma. Each CDR3 is given without its conserved first and last residue. The order of the fields is clone size, V gene, CDR3 length, J gene, CDR3 protein. Only some rows state a clone size, as once, few, many or a class for expanded clones.

-	TRBV28	13	TRBJ2-1	ASSLHGFRYNEQF
-	TRBV5-1	12	TRBJ2-7	ASSFEGATYEQY
-	TRBV19	14	TRBJ1-4	ASSRTGGERYEKLF
-	TRBV6-5	13	TRBJ2-1	ASRTQGAGRNEQF
-	TRBV7-9	9	TRBJ1-4	ASSLREKLF
-	TRBV6-9	14	TRBJ1-4	ASSYRAGGTNEKLF
-	TRBV11-2	10	TRBJ1-6	ASTGNNSPLH
-	TRBV19	14	TRBJ2-2	ASSIDRGANTGELF
-	TRBV10-1	11	TRBJ1-1	ASSAQGNTEAF
-	TRBV10-2	12	TRBJ1-5	ASRLGTGNQPQH
-	TRBV10-2	13	TRBJ2-7	ASSDPPAANYEQY
-	TRBV28	10	TRBJ2-3	ASSSYSDTQY
-	TRBV10-3	13	TRBJ2-7	AISRGGRETYEQY
-	TRBV28	17	TRBJ2-1	ASTRGGLAGVFSYNEQF
-	TRBV30	13	TRBJ2-2	AWTPLAANTGELF
-	TRBV6-4	15	TRBJ1-5	ASSGHPETGAHQPQH
once	TRBV2	14	TRBJ2-6	ASTRDSSSGANVLT
-	TRBV29-1	10	TRBJ1-1	SVQSGRTEAF
-	TRBV9	12	TRBJ2-1	ASSVEPTNNEQF
-	TRBV10-3	11	TRBJ1-6	AISARVNSPLH
-	TRBV27	14	TRBJ2-3	ASSLSSGGPADTQY
-	TRBV18	16	TRBJ2-3	ASSPPGQAGGRRDTQY
few	TRBV2	9	TRBJ1-1	ASSEVTEAF
-	TRBV28	13	TRBJ1-5	ASSLTRGTGQPQH
-	TRBV4-2	15	TRBJ2-2	ASSQEGLVIWTGELF
-	TRBV5-1	15	TRBJ2-1	ASSRWTSGRRDDEQF
-	TRBV18	13	TRBJ1-5	ASSPPGGRDQPQH
-	TRBV5-1	15	TRBJ2-7	ASSTYGTSGSPHEQY